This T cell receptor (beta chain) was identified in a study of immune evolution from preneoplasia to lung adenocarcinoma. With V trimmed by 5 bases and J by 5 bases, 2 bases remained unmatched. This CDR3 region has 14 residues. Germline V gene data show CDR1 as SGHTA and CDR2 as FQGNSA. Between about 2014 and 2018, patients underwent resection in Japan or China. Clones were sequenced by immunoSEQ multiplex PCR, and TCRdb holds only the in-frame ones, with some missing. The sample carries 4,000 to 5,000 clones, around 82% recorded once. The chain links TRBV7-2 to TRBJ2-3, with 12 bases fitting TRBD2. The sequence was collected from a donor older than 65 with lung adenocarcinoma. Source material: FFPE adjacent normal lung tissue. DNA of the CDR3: TGTGCCAGCAGCGCGGGACTAGCGGGAGATACGCAGTATTTT. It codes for CASSAGLAGDTQYF.